These 29 T cell receptor beta chains were sequenced from one sample in a study of blood T cell repertoires in COVID-19. The table came from immunoSEQ multiplex PCR; TCRdb's copy has only in-frame clones and leaves some out. The table records 250,000 to 300,000 clones, 88% of them present only once. The sequenced material came from peripheral blood. The receptors were sampled from a woman in her 40s who had recovered from COVID-19.

The CDR3 DNA reads TGTGCCACCCTCCCCACAGGGGCCAACTATGGCTACACCTTC. As protein: CATLPTGANYGYTF. V is TRBV27 and J is TRBJ1-2; 7 bases align to TRBD1. J was trimmed by 2 bases and V by 10 bases; bases with no gene match: 10. The germline V gene encodes CDR1 MNHEY and CDR2 SMNVEV (reference sequence). The CDR3 runs 14 residues.

V and J are TRBV5-1 and TRBJ2-1, with D maybe TRBD1 (5 bases). The CDR3 consists of 12 residues. CDR1 SGHRS and CDR2 YFSETQ come from the germline V gene. Trimming removed 4 bases at V and 8 bases at J, with 10 bases between. CDR3 amino acids: CASSTQGHEQFF. The DNA of the CDR3 is TGCGCCAGCAGCACCCAGGGCCATGAGCAGTTCTTC.

The CDR3 DNA is TGTGCCAGCTCAGCCGGGACAGGGGGCTACGGCTACACCTTC. Translation: CASSAGTGGYGYTF. This chain joins TRBV18 and TRBJ1-2; TRBD1 aligns across 12 bases. The CDR3 has 14 amino acids. The germline CDR1 and CDR2 sequences are KGHSH and LQKENI. With 5 bases clipped from V and 8 bases from J, the junction kept 6 bases outside the gene matches. Together with reference TRBV18 and TRBJ1-2, the CDR3 gives the full variable domain: NAGVMQNPRHLVRRRGQEARLRCSPMKGHSHVYWYRQLPEEGLKFMVYLQKENIIDESGMPKERFSAEFPKEGPSILRIQQVVRGDSAAYFCASSAGTGGYGYTFGSGTRLTVV.

About this clone itself: In the same sample, other DNA sequences code for this CDR3. The V call is TRBV6-5, the J call TRBJ1-6; tentatively, D is TRBD1 (6 bases). There are 15 residues in the CDR3. Germline lookup yields CDR1 MNHEY and CDR2 SVGAGI. The V end was cut by 0 bases, the J end by 7 bases, with 10 bases between. The DNA for the CDR3 is TGTGCCAGCAGTTACTCGAGCCAGGGGAATTCACCCCTCCACTTT. The encoded protein is CASSYSSQGNSPLHF.

The rearrangement links TRBV11-2 to TRBJ2-2, with no clear D. From germline, CDR1 is SGHAT and CDR2 FQNNGV. The CDR3 covers 14 residues. Trimming cost V 1 base and J 6 bases, with 9 bases left between them. This CDR3 reads CASSLGGTAGELFF. CDR3 in DNA: TGTGCCAGCAGCTTAGGTGGCACCGCCGGGGAGCTGTTTTTT.

The chain recombines TRBV5-4 with TRBJ2-7; D is possibly TRBD2 (6 bases). From germline, CDR1 is SGHNT and CDR2 YYREEE (reference sequence). This CDR3 has 16 residues. Trimming pared 0 bases from V and 3 bases from J, leaving 16 bases between. The CDR3, as DNA: TGTGCCAGCAGCTTGGCCTCTTCTAGCGCTCACTACGAGCAGTACTTC. Translation: CASSLASSSAHYEQYF.

The chain carries TRBV18 and TRBJ1-5, with D perhaps matching TRBD1 (5 bases). CDR1 and CDR2 (germline): KGHSH, LQKENI. With 2 bases removed from V and 3 bases from J, the gap between germline ends came to 8 bases. The CDR3 is made up of 14 amino acids. In nucleotides, the CDR3 is TGTGCCAGCTCACCAGGGGCCACCAATCAGCCCCAGCATTTT. Its protein is CASSPGATNQPQHF.

This clone was seen a single time. The rearrangement uses TRBV19 and TRBJ1-1, with a weak D call TRBD1 (5 bases). The germline CDR1 and CDR2 sequences are LNHDA and SQIVND (reference sequence). This CDR3 is built from 13 residues. V was pared by 3 bases and J by 3 bases, with 8 bases between. The CDR3 reads CASSIIGDTEAFF. DNA of the CDR3: TGTGCCAGTAGTATTATAGGGGACACTGAAGCTTTCTTT.

The V gene is TRBV12-3 or TRBV12-4, the J gene TRBJ1-2; TRBD1 is a possible D gene (5 bases). The CDR3 consists of 13 residues. V lost 7 bases and J lost 2, with 11 bases in between. In nucleotides, the CDR3 is TGTGCCAGCACCCCAGGGCTGAACTATGGCTACACCTTC. The encoded protein is CASTPGLNYGYTF.

The chain links TRBV7-2 to TRBJ1-5, with unresolved D. The CDR3 spans 15 residues. The germline V and J ends were trimmed by 2 bases and 2 bases, with 10 bases remaining between them. CDR1 and CDR2 (germline): SGHTA, FQGNSA. The chain's CDR3 is CASSLSSRGNQPQHF. The CDR3 DNA is TGTGCCAGCAGCTTATCGTCCCGGGGCAATCAGCCCCAGCATTTT.

The chain couples TRBV6-6 to TRBJ2-1, with 7 bases aligning to TRBD2. This CDR3 has 15 residues. Trimming took 6 bases from V and 5 from J; bases not matched to a gene: 10. Germline V gene sequence: CDR1 MNHNY, CDR2 SVGAGI (reference sequence). The CDR3 protein is CASSPSASGHNEQFF. The DNA for the CDR3 is TGTGCCAGCAGCCCCTCGGCTAGCGGCCACAATGAGCAGTTCTTC.

The genes are TRBV5-1 and TRBJ1-3, with D perhaps matching TRBD1 (6 bases). Looked up from germline, CDR1 is SGHRS and CDR2 is YFSETQ. The CDR3 length is 15 residues. Trimming took off 4 bases at V and 4 bases at J, with 15 bases between the two ends. DNA of the CDR3: TGCGCCAGCAGCCCCCTGGGGGCTCTCGGAAACACCATATATTTT. Translating gives CASSPLGALGNTIYF.

This rearrangement joins TRBV20-1 to TRBJ2-1; 8 bases are a match to TRBD2. V lost 3 bases, J lost 6 bases, and 1 base stayed unmatched. In germline, CDR1 is DFQATT, CDR2 SNEGSKA (reference sequence). The CDR3 runs 12 residues. The CDR3 nucleotides read TGCAGTGCTAGTCTAGCGGGCAATGAGCAGTTCTTC. Translating gives CSASLAGNEQFF.

This rearrangement joins TRBV20-1 to TRBJ1-1; 7 nucleotides agree with TRBD1. Germline V lookup: CDR1 DFQATT, CDR2 SNEGSKA (reference sequence). CDR3 length: 11 residues. With V trimmed by 1 base and J by 9 bases, 2 bases remained unmatched. DNA of the CDR3: TGCAGTGCTAGAGGACAGGGAAAAGCTTTCTTT. Its protein product is CSARGQGKAFF.

The rearrangement uses TRBV24-1 and TRBJ1-1; D is unresolved. This CDR3 comprises 14 residues. Trimming removed 3 bases at V and 7 bases at J, with 14 bases between. Germline lookup yields CDR1 KGHDR and CDR2 SFDVKD. The CDR3 sequence is CATSDEDDGFEAFF. As DNA, the CDR3 is TGTGCCACCAGTGATGAGGATGACGGATTTGAAGCTTTCTTT.

The rearrangement links TRBV19 to TRBJ1-2; tentative D call: TRBD1 (6 bases). The CDR3 is made up of 17 amino acids. Germline-derived CDR1 and CDR2 are LNHDA and SQIVND (reference sequence). V dropped 2 bases and J dropped 0 bases, with 16 bases sitting between them. CDR3 loop: CASSISGTLRPNYGYTF. The DNA of the CDR3 is TGTGCCAGTAGTATATCGGGGACACTTAGACCTAACTATGGCTACACCTTC.

The CDR3 DNA follows: TGTGCCACGCGAGGCCAGGAGGTCCCTGAAGCTTTCTTT. Its translation is CATRGQEVPEAFF. V is TRBV11-2 and J is TRBJ1-1; D is uncertain. CDR1 is SGHAT, CDR2 FQNNGV, per germline. This CDR3 contains 13 residues. V lost 10 bases, J lost 6 bases, and 18 bases lay in between.

The V and J genes are TRBV27 and TRBJ1-2, with 7 bases matching TRBD1. Germline V gene sequence: CDR1 MNHEY, CDR2 SMNVEV (reference sequence). The V segment lost 5 bases and the J segment 2 bases; nucleotides outside the gene matches: 14. The CDR3 is made up of 17 amino acids. CDR3 residues: CASSPGTANHQNYGYTF. The CDR3 region has the DNA TGTGCCAGCAGTCCCGGGACAGCCAACCACCAGAACTATGGCTACACCTTC.

A single count supports this clone. The gene calls are TRBV5-5 and TRBJ2-7; TRBD2 matches 9 bases. Germline CDR1 SGHKS, CDR2 YYEKEE (reference sequence). This CDR3 contains 17 residues. The V and J ends lost 0 bases and 1 base, in that order; junction bases with no gene match: 8. The CDR3 region is CASSLVGSGSRSYEQYF. CDR3 DNA sequence: TGTGCCAGCAGCTTGGTTGGTAGCGGGAGTCGTTCCTACGAGCAGTACTTC.

The chain recombines TRBV11-2 with TRBJ2-7, with 7 bases that match TRBD2. This CDR3 has 15 amino acids. V was pared by 1 base and J by 0 bases, with 3 bases of the junction left unmatched. Per the germline V gene, CDR1 is SGHAT and CDR2 is FQNNGV. This chain's CDR3 is CASSLGGDYSYEQYF. The CDR3 bases are TGTGCCAGCAGCTTAGGGGGGGACTACTCCTACGAGCAGTACTTC.

J is TRBJ2-1 and V is TRBV24-1; TRBD2 matches 11 bases. CDR1 and CDR2 from the germline V gene are KGHDR and SFDVKD. There are 13 residues in the CDR3. V lost 4 bases and J lost 15; bases outside the gene matches: 7. CDR3 amino acids: CATSDTLAGVWFF. The DNA for the CDR3 is TGTGCCACCAGTGACACACTAGCGGGAGTTTGGTTCTTC.

V gene TRBV30 combines with J gene TRBJ1-1; D possibly corresponds to TRBD1 (5 bases). Germline V lookup: CDR1 GTSNPN, CDR2 SVGIG (reference sequence). V was trimmed by 4 bases and J by 10 bases, leaving 22 bases between them. This CDR3 is built from 14 residues. The CDR3 sequence: CAWTTPGGVGVAFF. The CDR3 DNA sequence: TGTGCCTGGACCACCCCCGGGGGAGTTGGGGTAGCTTTCTTT. Full variable domain (rest looked up from reference TRBV30 and TRBJ1-1): SQTIHQWPATLVQPVGSPLSLECTVEGTSNPNLYWYRQAAGRGLQLLFYSVGIGQISSEVPQNLSASRPQDRQFILSSKKLLLSDSGFYLCAWTTPGGVGVAFFGQGTRLTVV.

This clone showed up just once. The chain recombines TRBV30 with TRBJ2-2; D uncertain. CDR1 is GTSNPN and CDR2 is SVGIG in the germline V gene (reference sequence). The V end lost 4 bases, the J end lost 1 base, and 7 bases lay between the germline ends. The CDR3 totals 13 residues. CDR3 residues: CAWIVLNTGELFF. The DNA of the CDR3 is TGTGCCTGGATTGTCCTGAACACCGGGGAGCTGTTTTTT.

The V call is TRBV5-8, the J call TRBJ2-2; D gene unclear. The CDR3 is made up of 14 amino acids. CDR1 is SGHTS, CDR2 YDEGEE, per germline. The V gene lost 0 bases and the J gene lost 3 bases, with 6 bases spanning the gap. The CDR3 DNA reads TGTGCCAGCAGCTTGGTGTCTGACACCGGGGAGCTGTTTTTT. Protein: CASSLVSDTGELFF.

The chain combines TRBV27 with TRBJ1-1; D gene ambiguous. CDR1 and CDR2 (germline): MNHEY, SMNVEV (reference sequence). There are 14 residues in the CDR3. V was pared by 5 bases and J by 4 bases, with 14 bases between. DNA for the CDR3: TGTGCCAGCAGTCCACAAGGCGGGAGCACTGAAGCTTTCTTT. Encoded protein: CASSPQGGSTEAFF.

The chain links TRBV7-2 to TRBJ1-2; D may be TRBD1 (5 bases). Trimming left V 1 base short and J 7 bases short, with 13 bases between. Germline CDR1 SGHTA, CDR2 FQGNSA. The CDR3 is 14 amino acids. The CDR3 reads CASSLGRGTGGYTF. In nucleotides, the CDR3 is TGTGCCAGCAGCTTAGGGAGGGGAACGGGTGGCTACACCTTC.

This chain links TRBV9 with TRBJ2-1; tentative D call: TRBD1 (5 bases). The CDR3 has 16 amino acids. V lost 4 bases to trimming and J lost 0 bases, with 14 bases between them. From germline, CDR1 is SGDLS and CDR2 YYNGEE. The CDR3 is CASSTPVQGSYNEQFF. The CDR3 DNA sequence: TGTGCCAGCAGCACCCCTGTCCAGGGCTCCTACAATGAGCAGTTCTTC.

In its sample, this clone was seen once. The V and J genes are TRBV20-1 and TRBJ1-5; D unclear. Germline values: CDR1 DFQATT, CDR2 SNEGSKA (reference sequence). This CDR3 region has 11 residues. V lost 3 bases and J 6 bases, leaving 6 bases between the germline ends. In nucleotides, the CDR3 is TGCAGTGCTAGCCCGCGTCAGCCCCAGCATTTT. This gives the protein CSASPRQPQHF.

The J gene is TRBJ1-1, the V gene TRBV21-1. TRBV21-1 is annotated as a pseudogene. CDR3 length equals 15 residues. The CDR3 DNA is TGTGCCAGCAGCCCATCGGGGGGAGGTAACACTGAAGCTTTCTTT. Translating it yields CASSPSGGGNTEAFF.